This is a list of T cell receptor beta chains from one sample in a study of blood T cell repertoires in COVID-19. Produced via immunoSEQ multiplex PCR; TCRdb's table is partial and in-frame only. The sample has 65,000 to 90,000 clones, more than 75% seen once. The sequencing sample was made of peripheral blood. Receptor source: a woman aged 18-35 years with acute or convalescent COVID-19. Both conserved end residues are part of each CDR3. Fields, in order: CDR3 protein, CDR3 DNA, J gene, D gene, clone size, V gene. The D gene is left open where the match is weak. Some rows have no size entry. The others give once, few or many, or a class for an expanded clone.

cdr3_aa: CATSGGTSGYNEQFF
cdr3_nt: TGTGCCACCAGCGGAGGGACTAGCGGATACAATGAGCAGTTCTTC
j_call: TRBJ2-1
d_call: TRBD2
clone_size: once
v_call: TRBV15

cdr3_aa: CSVAGTPTDTQYF
cdr3_nt: TGCAGCGTAGCGGGAACCCCCACAGATACGCAGTATTTT
j_call: TRBJ2-3
d_call: TRBD2
clone_size: NA
v_call: TRBV29-1

cdr3_aa: CASSPWTGGASGANVLTF
cdr3_nt: TGTGCCAGCAGTCCGTGGACAGGGGGTGCCTCTGGGGCCAACGTCCTGACTTTC
j_call: TRBJ2-6
d_call: TRBD1
clone_size: NA
v_call: TRBV27

cdr3_aa: CASSRYEGTATSGNTIYF
cdr3_nt: TGCGCCAGCAGCCGCTACGAAGGGACAGCCACTTCTGGAAACACCATATATTTT
j_call: TRBJ1-3
d_call: TRBD1
clone_size: NA
v_call: TRBV4-1

cdr3_aa: CASRTNPGEEGEKLFF
cdr3_nt: TGTGCCAGTAGGACCAACCCAGGGGAAGAGGGTGAAAAACTGTTTTTT
j_call: TRBJ1-4
d_call: NA
clone_size: NA
v_call: TRBV19

cdr3_aa: CASSQDGPSGGGETQYF
cdr3_nt: TGTGCCAGCAGCCAAGATGGACCTAGCGGGGGGGGAGAGACCCAGTACTTC
j_call: TRBJ2-5
d_call: TRBD2
clone_size: NA
v_call: TRBV4-2

cdr3_aa: CASSHGPGRERPDTQYF
cdr3_nt: TGTGCCAGCAGTCACGGACCTGGGCGGGAGAGGCCAGATACGCAGTATTTT
j_call: TRBJ2-3
d_call: TRBD2
clone_size: NA
v_call: TRBV6-6

cdr3_aa: CASSQGRTSELADTQYF
cdr3_nt: TGCGCCAGCAGCCAAGGGAGGACTAGCGAGTTGGCAGATACGCAGTATTTT
j_call: TRBJ2-3
d_call: TRBD2
clone_size: NA
v_call: TRBV4-1

cdr3_aa: CASSSYSATNEKLFF
cdr3_nt: TGTGCCAGTAGTTCCTACAGTGCAACTAATGAAAAACTGTTTTTT
j_call: TRBJ1-4
d_call: NA
clone_size: NA
v_call: TRBV19

cdr3_aa: CASSVPGQTYEQYF
cdr3_nt: TGCGCCAGCAGCGTCCCGGGACAGACCTACGAGCAGTACTTC
j_call: TRBJ2-7
d_call: TRBD1
clone_size: once
v_call: TRBV4-1

cdr3_aa: CASSVGAGQETQYF
cdr3_nt: TGTGCCAGCAGCGTAGGAGCGGGTCAAGAGACCCAGTACTTC
j_call: TRBJ2-5
d_call: NA
clone_size: NA
v_call: TRBV9

cdr3_aa: CASSVPGGDGYTF
cdr3_nt: TGTGCCAGCAGCGTCCCCGGGGGGGATGGCTACACCTTC
j_call: TRBJ1-2
d_call: NA
clone_size: NA
v_call: TRBV9

cdr3_aa: CASSLGGTPDNEQFF
cdr3_nt: TGCGCCAGCAGCTTGGGTGGGACTCCGGACAATGAGCAGTTCTTC
j_call: TRBJ2-1
d_call: NA
clone_size: NA
v_call: TRBV5-1

cdr3_aa: CASSPMGGGNQPQHF
cdr3_nt: TGTGCCAGCAGCCCAATGGGGGGGGGCAATCAGCCCCAGCATTTT
j_call: TRBJ1-5
d_call: NA
clone_size: NA
v_call: TRBV28

cdr3_aa: CSASRRRGAYEQYF
cdr3_nt: TGCAGTGCTAGTAGGCGGCGGGGGGCCTACGAGCAGTACTTC
j_call: TRBJ2-7
d_call: TRBD2
clone_size: NA
v_call: TRBV20-1

cdr3_aa: CASSGGYGYTF
cdr3_nt: TGTGCCAGCAGCGGGGGCTATGGCTACACCTTC
j_call: TRBJ1-2
d_call: NA
clone_size: NA
v_call: TRBV6-4

cdr3_aa: CASSPEKLTSRETQYF
cdr3_nt: TGTGCCAGCAGCCCCGAAAAATTGACTAGCCGGGAGACCCAGTACTTC
j_call: TRBJ2-5
d_call: TRBD2
clone_size: NA
v_call: TRBV11-2

cdr3_aa: CASSPLGQGQFF
cdr3_nt: TGTGCCAGCTCACCACTGGGACAGGGGCAGTTCTTC
j_call: TRBJ2-1
d_call: TRBD1
clone_size: NA
v_call: TRBV18

cdr3_aa: CASSLGRDRFYSNQPQHF
cdr3_nt: TGTGCCAGCAGCTTGGGTCGGGACAGGTTTTATAGCAATCAGCCCCAGCATTTT
j_call: TRBJ1-5
d_call: TRBD1
clone_size: NA
v_call: TRBV5-4

cdr3_aa: CASSPQGTNEKLFF
cdr3_nt: TGTGCCAGCAGCCCCCAGGGCACTAATGAAAAACTGTTTTTT
j_call: TRBJ1-4
d_call: NA
clone_size: NA
v_call: TRBV6-6

cdr3_aa: CASSGSGGQAGSYNEQFF
cdr3_nt: TGTGCCAGCAGTGGGTCGGGAGGGCAGGCTGGGTCCTACAATGAGCAGTTCTTC
j_call: TRBJ2-1
d_call: TRBD2
clone_size: NA
v_call: TRBV2

cdr3_aa: CATSRASGSGTDTQYF
cdr3_nt: TGTGCCACCAGCAGAGCTAGCGGGAGTGGCACAGATACGCAGTATTTT
j_call: TRBJ2-3
d_call: TRBD2
clone_size: few
v_call: TRBV15

cdr3_aa: CASSHRGGPYNEQFF
cdr3_nt: TGTGCCAGCAGCCACAGGGGGGGGCCCTACAATGAGCAGTTCTTC
j_call: TRBJ2-1
d_call: NA
clone_size: NA
v_call: TRBV13

cdr3_aa: CASSHAGTSGTFEQFF
cdr3_nt: TGCGCCAGCAGCCACGCCGGGACTAGCGGGACGTTTGAGCAGTTCTTC
j_call: TRBJ2-1
d_call: TRBD2
clone_size: NA
v_call: TRBV4-1

cdr3_aa: CASSITNSYEQYF
cdr3_nt: TGTGCCAGCAGTATTACCAACAGTTACGAGCAGTACTTC
j_call: TRBJ2-7
d_call: NA
clone_size: NA
v_call: TRBV6-5

cdr3_aa: CASSLPRADSPLHF
cdr3_nt: TGTGCCAGCAGCTTGCCCAGGGCTGATTCACCCCTCCACTTT
j_call: TRBJ1-6
d_call: NA
clone_size: once
v_call: TRBV5-6

cdr3_aa: CATSRIPLSEQYF
cdr3_nt: TGTGCCACCAGCAGAATCCCCCTTTCCGAGCAGTACTTC
j_call: TRBJ2-7
d_call: NA
clone_size: NA
v_call: TRBV15

cdr3_aa: CSVEPNISTDTQYF
cdr3_nt: TGCAGCGTTGAACCCAACATTAGCACAGATACGCAGTATTTT
j_call: TRBJ2-3
d_call: NA
clone_size: NA
v_call: TRBV29-1

cdr3_aa: CASSLGQGASTEAFF
cdr3_nt: TGCGCCAGCAGCTTGGGACAGGGGGCTTCCACTGAAGCTTTCTTT
j_call: TRBJ1-1
d_call: TRBD1
clone_size: NA
v_call: TRBV5-1

cdr3_aa: CASSRGSGRGDTQYF
cdr3_nt: TGTGCCAGTAGTCGGGGTAGCGGGAGGGGAGATACGCAGTATTTT
j_call: TRBJ2-3
d_call: TRBD2
clone_size: NA
v_call: TRBV19

cdr3_aa: CASSLSAGGDGYTF
cdr3_nt: TGTGCCAGCAGTTTATCGGCAGGGGGTGATGGCTACACCTTC
j_call: TRBJ1-2
d_call: TRBD1
clone_size: NA
v_call: TRBV28

cdr3_aa: CASSQEGDNQPQHF
cdr3_nt: TGCGCCAGCAGCCAAGAGGGAGACAATCAGCCCCAGCATTTT
j_call: TRBJ1-5
d_call: NA
clone_size: few
v_call: TRBV4-1

cdr3_aa: CASSIGQGDYEQYF
cdr3_nt: TGTGCCAGTAGTATAGGACAGGGCGACTACGAGCAGTACTTC
j_call: TRBJ2-7
d_call: TRBD1
clone_size: NA
v_call: TRBV19

cdr3_aa: CASSQRTGQLNTEAFF
cdr3_nt: TGCGCCAGCAGCCAACGAACGGGACAGCTGAACACTGAAGCTTTCTTT
j_call: TRBJ1-1
d_call: TRBD1
clone_size: few
v_call: TRBV4-1

cdr3_aa: CASSEFQGAEAFF
cdr3_nt: TGTGCCAGCAGTGAATTTCAGGGGGCTGAAGCTTTCTTT
j_call: TRBJ1-1
d_call: TRBD1
clone_size: NA
v_call: TRBV6-1

cdr3_aa: CASSRGQGAGNTIYF
cdr3_nt: TGTGCCAGCAGCCGAGGACAGGGGGCTGGAAACACCATATATTTT
j_call: TRBJ1-3
d_call: TRBD1
clone_size: NA
v_call: TRBV3-1/TRBV3-2

cdr3_aa: CASSQGGGGGAYNEQFF
cdr3_nt: TGTGCCAGCAGCCAGGGGGGGGGCGGGGGAGCGTACAATGAGCAGTTCTTC
j_call: TRBJ2-1
d_call: NA
clone_size: NA
v_call: TRBV3-1/TRBV3-2

cdr3_aa: CASSTPGLQEETQYF
cdr3_nt: TGTGCCAGCAGCACACCGGGATTGCAGGAAGAGACCCAGTACTTC
j_call: TRBJ2-5
d_call: NA
clone_size: NA
v_call: TRBV21-1

cdr3_aa: CASSPRTAYNEQFF
cdr3_nt: TGCGCCAGCAGCCCTCGGACAGCATACAATGAGCAGTTCTTC
j_call: TRBJ2-1
d_call: NA
clone_size: NA
v_call: TRBV5-1

cdr3_aa: CASSLTTGGYEQYF
cdr3_nt: TGTGCCAGCAGCCTAACGACAGGGGGCTACGAGCAGTACTTC
j_call: TRBJ2-7
d_call: TRBD1
clone_size: NA
v_call: TRBV7-9

cdr3_aa: CATVRGETQYF
cdr3_nt: TGTGCCACCGTAAGGGGAGAGACCCAGTACTTC
j_call: TRBJ2-5
d_call: NA
clone_size: NA
v_call: TRBV3-1/TRBV3-2

cdr3_aa: CASSQARGADTQYF
cdr3_nt: TGTGCCAGCAGCCAAGCCAGGGGAGCGGATACGCAGTATTTT
j_call: TRBJ2-3
d_call: NA
clone_size: NA
v_call: TRBV14

cdr3_aa: CASSGQLMNTEAFF
cdr3_nt: TGTGCCAGCAGCGGACAGCTCATGAACACTGAAGCTTTCTTT
j_call: TRBJ1-1
d_call: NA
clone_size: NA
v_call: TRBV28

cdr3_aa: CASSRRGANTGELFF
cdr3_nt: TGTGCCAGCAGCCGTCGGGGGGCAAACACCGGGGAGCTGTTTTTT
j_call: TRBJ2-2
d_call: NA
clone_size: NA
v_call: TRBV28

cdr3_aa: CASSTHRDTSLVKLFF
cdr3_nt: TGTGCCAGCAGCACCCACCGGGACACATCCTTGGTCAAACTGTTTTTT
j_call: TRBJ1-4
d_call: NA
clone_size: NA
v_call: TRBV6-2/TRBV6-3

cdr3_aa: CASSDDGTSGANEQFF
cdr3_nt: TGTGCCAGCAGTGACGATGGGACTAGCGGGGCTAATGAGCAGTTCTTC
j_call: TRBJ2-1
d_call: TRBD2
clone_size: NA
v_call: TRBV6-4

cdr3_aa: CASRSGTGSGYTF
cdr3_nt: TGTGCCAGCAGATCCGGGACAGGGTCTGGCTACACCTTC
j_call: TRBJ1-2
d_call: TRBD1
clone_size: few
v_call: TRBV2

cdr3_aa: CAEGGNNEKLFF
cdr3_nt: TGTGCCGAAGGCGGTAATAATGAAAAACTGTTTTTT
j_call: TRBJ1-4
d_call: NA
clone_size: NA
v_call: TRBV2

cdr3_aa: CASSLADSHNEQFF
cdr3_nt: TGCGCCAGCAGCTTAGCGGACAGTCACAATGAGCAGTTCTTC
j_call: TRBJ2-1
d_call: NA
clone_size: NA
v_call: TRBV5-1

cdr3_aa: CASSGGGTGAKNIQYF
cdr3_nt: TGTGCCAGCAGTGGCGGGGGAACGGGGGCCAAAAACATTCAGTACTTC
j_call: TRBJ2-4
d_call: TRBD2
clone_size: NA
v_call: TRBV6-1

cdr3_aa: CASSLEASGGNEQFF
cdr3_nt: TGCGCCAGCAGCTTGGAGGCTAGCGGGGGAAATGAGCAGTTCTTC
j_call: TRBJ2-1
d_call: TRBD2
clone_size: NA
v_call: TRBV5-1

cdr3_aa: CASSLDRYYGYTF
cdr3_nt: TGTGCCAGCAGCTTAGACAGATACTATGGCTACACCTTC
j_call: TRBJ1-2
d_call: NA
clone_size: NA
v_call: TRBV7-2

cdr3_aa: CASSVGGFAGGSYNEQFF
cdr3_nt: TGTGCCAGCAGCGTAGGGGGTTTCGCGGGAGGCTCCTACAATGAGCAGTTCTTC
j_call: TRBJ2-1
d_call: TRBD2
clone_size: NA
v_call: TRBV9

cdr3_aa: CASSIGTFYGYTF
cdr3_nt: TGTGCCAGCAGCATCGGGACATTCTATGGCTACACCTTC
j_call: TRBJ1-2
d_call: NA
clone_size: NA
v_call: TRBV7-9

cdr3_aa: CASSLDREGTEAFF
cdr3_nt: TGTGCCAGCAGTCTGGACAGGGAGGGCACTGAAGCTTTCTTT
j_call: TRBJ1-1
d_call: TRBD1
clone_size: NA
v_call: TRBV6-5